This paragraph covers one TCR beta chain sequence. Its antigen is currently unknown. The CDR3 is made up of 14 amino acids. CDR1 and CDR2 (germline): SGHTA, FQGNSA. The V and J ends lost 4 bases and 8 bases, in that order; junction bases with no gene match: 6. This sample was included in a study of identifying expanded T cells in peripheral blood. Notes on the study in general: Over approximately two and four weeks, about 15 and 19 clones changed, versus 1.2 between replicates.

Only in-frame clones appear in the TCRdb table, and some are missing; sequencing was by immunoSEQ multiplex PCR. Counted here are about 74,000 clones, 84% occurring once; the ten biggest clones make up around a sixth. This sequence originates from a person aged 18 to 70 in good health. The sample was blood. The V and J genes are TRBV7-2 and TRBJ2-1; TRBD1 matches at 9 bases. In DNA form, the CDR3 reads TGTGCCAGCAGCTGGGGGGACAGGGACCATGAGCAGTTCTTC. It translates to CASSWGDRDHEQFF.